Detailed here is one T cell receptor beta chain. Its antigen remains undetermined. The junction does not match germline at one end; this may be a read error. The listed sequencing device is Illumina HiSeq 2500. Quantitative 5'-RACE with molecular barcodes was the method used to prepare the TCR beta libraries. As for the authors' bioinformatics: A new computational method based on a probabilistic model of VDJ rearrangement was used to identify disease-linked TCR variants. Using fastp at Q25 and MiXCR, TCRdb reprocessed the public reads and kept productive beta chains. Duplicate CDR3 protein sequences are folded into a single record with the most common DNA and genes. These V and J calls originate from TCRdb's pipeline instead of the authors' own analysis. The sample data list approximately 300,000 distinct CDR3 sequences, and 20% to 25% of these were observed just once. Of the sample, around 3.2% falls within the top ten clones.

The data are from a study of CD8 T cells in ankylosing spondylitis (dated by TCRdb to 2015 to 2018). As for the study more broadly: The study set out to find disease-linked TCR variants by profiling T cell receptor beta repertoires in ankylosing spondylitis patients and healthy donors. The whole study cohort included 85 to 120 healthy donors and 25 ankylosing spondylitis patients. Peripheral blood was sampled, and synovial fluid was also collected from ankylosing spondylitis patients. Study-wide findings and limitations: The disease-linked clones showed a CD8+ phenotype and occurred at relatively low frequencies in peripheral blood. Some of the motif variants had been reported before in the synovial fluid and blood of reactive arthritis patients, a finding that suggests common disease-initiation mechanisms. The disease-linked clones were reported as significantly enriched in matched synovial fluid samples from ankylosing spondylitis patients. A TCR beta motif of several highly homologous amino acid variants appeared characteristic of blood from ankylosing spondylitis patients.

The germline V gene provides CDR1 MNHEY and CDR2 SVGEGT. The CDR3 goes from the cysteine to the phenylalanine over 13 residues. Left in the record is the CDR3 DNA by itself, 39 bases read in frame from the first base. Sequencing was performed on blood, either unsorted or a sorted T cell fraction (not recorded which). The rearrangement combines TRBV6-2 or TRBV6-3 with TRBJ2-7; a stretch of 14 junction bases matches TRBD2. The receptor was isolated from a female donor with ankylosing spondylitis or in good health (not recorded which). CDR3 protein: CASTGTSGSSVLF. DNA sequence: TGTGCCAGCACCGGGACTAGCGGGAGCTCAGTCCTATTC.